This TCR beta chain originates from a study of T cell repertoires in cytomegalovirus infection. Study context: Evidence of both CMV infection and a matching HLA type came from public TCR beta signatures. Study-wide results and caveats: The study found HLA-C-restricted CMV-specific TCR beta clonotypes dominating the ex vivo response. Summed frequency of shared TCR beta families picked out CMV carriers who also had the relevant HLA.

This CDR3 comprises 19 residues. Trimming left V 0 bases short and J 2 bases short, with 23 bases between. In germline, CDR1 is SGHVS, CDR2 FQNEAQ. TCRdb ran MiXCR on the reads and lists one entry per CDR3 protein. The profile shows around 330,000 distinct CDR3 sequences, about a sixth of them singletons. This clonotype was picked up many times. Antigen unknown. Sequencing was done on a sample of PBMCs. The chain carries TRBV7-8 and TRBJ2-7; D may correspond to TRBD1 or TRBD2 (7 bases each). The origin of this receptor is a human donor in good health (CMV status not recorded). Some clones in this sample may be carry-over from other donors' samples. CDR3 sequence: CASSLARGGPLLIPYEQYF. The CDR3 DNA reads as TGTGCCAGCAGCTTAGCCAGGGGGGGCCCTCTCCTCATCCCCTACGAGCAGTACTTC.